This T cell receptor (beta chain) is from a study of shared clonotypes between healthy human individuals. Overall study context: Sampling drew on donors who were a couple of women and a few men aged 18 to 49. General study results and limits: Genetic and exposure-history diversity was limited by the small donor number.

This clone was seen repeatedly, ten times or more. Its antigen is currently unknown. Ten immunoSEQ deep assay plates were used by the authors to sequence unsorted PBMC DNA. Method: immunoSEQ multiplex PCR; TCRdb's copy keeps in-frame clones and lacks some. This table holds 450,000 to 500,000 clones, 65% to 85% found once. The sequence was obtained from a woman in her thirties or forties in good health. Some clones in this sample may be carry-over from other donors' samples. The specimen was PBMCs.

DNA for the CDR3: TGTGCCAGCAGTCCCGGTGCGGGAGTAACAGATACGCAGTATTTT. It codes for CASSPGAGVTDTQYF. V is TRBV6-5 and J is TRBJ2-3; 7 nucleotides align to TRBD2. The V gene's germline CDR1 is MNHEY and CDR2 SVGAGI. J gave up 3 bases and V 5 bases, and 8 bases lay outside the gene matches. This CDR3 comprises 15 residues.